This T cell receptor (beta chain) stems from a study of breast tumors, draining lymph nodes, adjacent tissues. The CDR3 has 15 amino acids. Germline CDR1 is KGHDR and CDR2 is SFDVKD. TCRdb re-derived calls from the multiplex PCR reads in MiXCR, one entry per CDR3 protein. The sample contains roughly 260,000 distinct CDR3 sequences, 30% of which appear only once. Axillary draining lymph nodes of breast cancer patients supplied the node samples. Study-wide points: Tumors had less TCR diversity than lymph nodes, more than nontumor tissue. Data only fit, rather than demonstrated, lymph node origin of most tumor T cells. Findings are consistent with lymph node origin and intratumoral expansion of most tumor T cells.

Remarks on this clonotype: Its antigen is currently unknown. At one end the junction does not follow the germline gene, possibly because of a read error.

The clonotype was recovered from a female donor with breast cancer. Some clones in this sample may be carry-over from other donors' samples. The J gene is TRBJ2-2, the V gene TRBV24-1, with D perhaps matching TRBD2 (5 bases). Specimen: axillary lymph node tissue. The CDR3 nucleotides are TGTGCCACCAGTGATGGCATACAGAGCACCGGGGAGCTGCTTTTT. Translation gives CATSDGIQSTGELLF.